The 9 T cell receptor beta chains below all came from one sample that was sequenced in a study of T cells in tuberculosis. Data came from immunoSEQ multiplex PCR; TCRdb stores just in-frame clones and leaves some out. The table shows 40,000 to 50,000 clones, with roughly 96% occurring only once. Sequencing input: PBMCs. Every receptor here comes from a donor under 30 with latent tuberculosis or without tuberculosis infection.

The J gene is TRBJ1-2, the V gene TRBV5-6, with 8 bases aligning to TRBD1. Trimming took 2 bases from V and 8 from J; bases not matched to a gene: 8. Germline-derived CDR1 and CDR2 are SGHDT and YYEEEE. The CDR3 loop spans 14 amino acids. The CDR3 coding sequence is TGTGCCAGCAGCTTTTACTGGACAGGGCAGGGCTACACCTTC. This encodes CASSFYWTGQGYTF. Supplemented by reference TRBV5-6 and TRBJ1-2, the full variable domain reads DAGVTQSPTHLIKTRGQQVTLRCSPKSGHDTVSWYQQALGQGPQFIFQYYEEEERQRGNFPDRFSGHQFPNYSSELNVNALLLGDSALYLCASSFYWTGQGYTFGSGTRLTVV.

J is TRBJ2-7 and V is TRBV19; perhaps TRBD2 as D (6 bases). This CDR3 comprises 13 residues. Germline assignment: CDR1 LNHDA and CDR2 SQIVND (reference sequence). Trimming left V 5 bases short and J 2 bases short, with 10 bases between. The CDR3 here is CASSATGAYEQYF. CDR3 DNA: TGTGCCAGTAGTGCAACGGGAGCCTACGAGCAGTACTTC.

CDR3 nucleotide sequence: TGTGCCTGGAGCTACTCGGGAAACACCATATATTTT. This encodes CAWSYSGNTIYF. The chain has TRBV30 and TRBJ1-3, with D unresolved. CDR3 length equals 12 residues. Germline V gene lookup returns CDR1 GTSNPN and CDR2 SVGIG (reference sequence). V was shortened by 3 bases and J by 4 bases, with 7 bases between the two germline ends. Supplemented by reference TRBV30 and TRBJ1-3, the full variable domain reads SQTIHQWPATLVQPVGSPLSLECTVEGTSNPNLYWYRQAAGRGLQLLFYSVGIGQISSEVPQNLSASRPQDRQFILSSKKLLLSDSGFYLCAWSYSGNTIYFGEGSWLTVV.

The chain combines TRBV10-3 with TRBJ1-1; 8 bases match TRBD1. The junction had 17 bases not matched to a gene; V was cut back by 7 bases and J by 4 bases. The CDR3 loop spans 17 amino acids. Germline V CDR1 and CDR2: ENHRY, SYGVKD. Here the CDR3 reads CAITAISYLTGGTEAFF. The DNA for the CDR3 is TGTGCCATCACCGCTATATCCTATCTCACAGGGGGCACTGAAGCTTTCTTT.

This clone was recorded only once. CDR3 protein: CASRSNEQYF. CDR3 sequence (DNA): TGTGCCAGCAGGAGCAACGAGCAGTACTTC. This chain uses TRBV28 with TRBJ2-7; no clear D. This CDR3 has 10 residues. Trimming stripped 6 bases from V and 5 bases from J, with 5 bases between. CDR1 is MDHEN, CDR2 SYDVKM, per germline.

This rearrangement joins TRBV11-3 to TRBJ1-1; D uncertain. V shed 2 bases and J shed 4 bases, with 8 bases lying between them. Germline assignment: CDR1 SGHNT and CDR2 YENEEA. The CDR3 length is 13 residues. This CDR3 is CASSLKRSTEAFF. As DNA, the CDR3 is TGTGCCAGCAGCTTAAAGAGGTCCACTGAAGCTTTCTTT.

The CDR3 sequence is CASSFSGGVNTDTQYF. The CDR3, as DNA: TGTGCCAGCAGCTTTAGCGGGGGGGTTAATACAGATACGCAGTATTTT. The chain carries TRBV11-2 and TRBJ2-3, with 11 nucleotides matching TRBD2. Trimming cost V 3 bases and J 3 bases; bases outside gene matches: 5. This CDR3 comprises 16 residues. Germline assignment: CDR1 SGHAT and CDR2 FQNNGV. The complete variable domain, with remaining parts taken from reference TRBV11-2 and TRBJ2-3, reads EAGVAQSPRYKIIEKRQSVAFWCNPISGHATLYWYQQILGQGPKLLIQFQNNGVVDDSQLPKDRFSAERLKGVDSTLKIQPAKLEDSAVYLCASSFSGGVNTDTQYFGPGTRLTVL.

V gene TRBV30 combines with J gene TRBJ1-3; unclear D gene. V was cut by 0 bases and J by 9 bases, with 21 bases left in between. The CDR3 totals 16 residues. Germline assignment: CDR1 GTSNPN and CDR2 SVGIG (reference sequence). For the CDR3, the DNA is TGTGCCTGGAGTGTACTTCTAGACCTAGAAGTTAGCACCATATATTTT. Its protein is CAWSVLLDLEVSTIYF.

This clone came up once. The rearrangement joins TRBV7-9 to TRBJ2-7; D possibly corresponds to TRBD2 (5 bases). CDR3 length: 12 amino acids. CDR1 and CDR2 from the germline V gene are SEHNR and FQNEAQ (reference sequence). Trimming took off 5 bases at V and 1 base at J, with 6 bases between the two ends. This CDR3 reads CASSRGSYEQYF. The CDR3 region has the DNA TGTGCCAGCAGCCGGGGATCCTACGAGCAGTACTTC.